The clone carrying this T cell receptor beta chain was seen only a few times. Its antigen is not identified. This CDR3 is built from 17 residues. The V and J ends lost 4 bases and 3 bases, in that order; junction bases with no gene match: 11. Germline V gene lookup returns CDR1 SGHRS and CDR2 YFSETQ. The authors prepared the TCRbeta library with unique molecular identifiers. TCRdb reprocessed the PCR reads with MiXCR, giving one entry per CDR3 protein. The table shows about 830,000 distinct CDR3 sequences, with roughly 15% occurring only once. The entry originates in a study of T-cell reconstitution after alpha-beta-depleted transplantation in children. Study-wide results and limits: In some patients, recipient T cells and intrathymic progenitors surviving conditioning explained high day-60 diversity. The main origin of T-cell counts and diversity one year after transplant was newly produced T cells.

The sequence came from a male patient aged 10 to 17 who had a stem cell transplant for acute lymphoblastic leukemia, so the T cells may come from the graft donor. The sample was PBMCs, mostly from graft donor cells, taken 360 days after TCRalphabeta/CD19-depleted stem cell transplant. The V gene is TRBV5-1, the J gene TRBJ2-3, with 10 bases fitting TRBD2. CDR3 loop: CASSATLAGAGTDTQYF. DNA for the CDR3: TGCGCCAGCAGCGCCACCCTAGCGGGAGCCGGGACAGATACGCAGTATTTT.